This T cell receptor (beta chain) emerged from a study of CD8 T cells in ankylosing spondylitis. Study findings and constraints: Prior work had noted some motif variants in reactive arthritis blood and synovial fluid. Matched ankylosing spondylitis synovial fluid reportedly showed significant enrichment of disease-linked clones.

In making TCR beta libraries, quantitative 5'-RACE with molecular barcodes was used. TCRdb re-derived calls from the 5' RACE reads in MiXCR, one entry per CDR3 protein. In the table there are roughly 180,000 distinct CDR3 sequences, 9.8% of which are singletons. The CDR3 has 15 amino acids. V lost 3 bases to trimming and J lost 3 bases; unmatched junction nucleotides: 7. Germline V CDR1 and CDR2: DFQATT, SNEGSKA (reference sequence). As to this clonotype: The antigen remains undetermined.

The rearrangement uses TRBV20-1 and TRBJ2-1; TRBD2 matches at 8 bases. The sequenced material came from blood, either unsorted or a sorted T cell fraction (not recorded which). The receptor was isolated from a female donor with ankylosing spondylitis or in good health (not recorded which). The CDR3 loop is CSARGGTSSYNEQFF. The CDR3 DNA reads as TGCAGTGCTAGGGGGGGGACTAGTAGCTACAATGAGCAGTTCTTC.